This T cell receptor beta chain was obtained from a study of regulatory T cells in long-lasting Graves disease (TCRdb year 2021). At the level of the whole study: Antithyroid drugs had been taken for less than 3 months by newly diagnosed Graves' disease patients. This study used TCR sequencing and RNA sequencing of peripheral blood to compare persistent Graves' disease patients against newly diagnosed Graves' disease patients. The study was conducted in China and was registered as a clinical trial. A total of approximately 35 samples underwent TCR sequencing: about 13 from persistent and roughly 20 from newly diagnosed Graves' disease patients. What the research found in general, with its limitations: Peripheral blood alone was examined, since thyroid tissue, which constituted the primary lesion, could not be accessed. Only the TCR beta chain was sequenced and analyzed. Persistent disease showed preferential use of TRBV28, TRBJ1-2 and TRBJ2-5, whereas newly diagnosed disease favored TRBV20-1 and TRBJ2-1. Compared with newly diagnosed patients, patients with persistent Graves' disease had lower TCR Shannon entropy and fewer highly expanded clones, which suggests clonal expansion. As a limitation, the authors acknowledged that the small sample size may reduce accuracy. Patients with persistent disease shared more public clonotypes (about 2,500) than newly diagnosed patients did (966).

The library came from multiplex PCR. Sequencing instrument: Illumina HiSeq 4000. TCR beta libraries were built with iRepertoire HTBI primers and Arm-PCR amplification of CDR3 regions. Before sequencing, the PCR products underwent gel purification. In the source study's methods: Gene usage analysis of CDR3 amino acid clonotypes used the approximately 62 TRBV and more than 13 TRBJ segments found across samples. COPE and FqMerger were used to merge the filtered high-quality paired reads into contigs. BLAST was used to align contigs to IMGT TRBV, TRBD and TRBJ reference genes, with CDR3 defined following IMGT. Clonotypes above 0.1% frequency were classified as highly expanded clones. Shannon entropy was used to measure repertoire diversity, and the Gini coefficient was used to measure V-J evenness. A clonotype found in more than one individual was treated as public. The public sequencing data were trimmed at Q25 with fastp and processed into clonotypes with MiXCR by TCRdb, which kept only in-frame beta chains. Identical CDR3 protein sequences are pooled into one entry, listed with their most common genes and DNA. The V and J calls shown here were made by TCRdb, not taken from the authors' results. In all, the sample holds about 310,000 distinct CDR3 sequences, and over 15% of those were seen once. The biggest ten clones account for roughly 35% of the sample.

Regarding this clonotype: Its binding antigen is unknown. Base qualities are not at hand, and no much larger clone is one base apart.

According to the study, the label for this sample's time point signals: newly diagnosed GD, antithyroid drugs for less than 3 months. For both TCR sequencing and RNA sequencing, RNA was extracted from PBMCs using TRIzol. The diagnosis of Graves' disease was made according to American Thyroid Association guidelines. The patients came from an endocrinology department in Xi'an, China. From each patient, roughly 9 milliliters of peripheral blood was collected into an EDTA anticoagulant tube. Ficoll Paque Plus density gradient separation was used to isolate PBMCs, and no further T cell sorting was performed. An Agilent 2100 Bioanalyzer and agarose gel were used to check RNA quality, and a NanoDrop 2000 was used to measure RNA concentration. V drops 6 bases and J drops 8 bases, leaving 22 bases in between. Based on the germline V gene (reference sequence), the CDR1 and CDR2 sequences are DFQATT and SNEGSKA. The cysteine opens and the phenylalanine closes a CDR3 of 14 amino acids. Only CDR3 DNA is held: 42 bases, read in frame from base 1.

The input for sequencing was peripheral blood mononuclear cells (PBMCs), taken at new diagnosis, from a patient treated with antithyroid drugs. The chain links TRBV20-1 with TRBJ1-2; TRBD1 could be the D gene, as 5 bases match. The source is a female donor with Graves disease. The CDR3: CSAPSRLQGRGYTF. The base sequence is TGCAGTGCCCCCTCCCGGTTGCAGGGTCGGGGCTACACCTTC.